A selection of T cell receptor beta chains follows, all from one sample in a study of cytomegalovirus exposure and HLA in healthy donors. Repertoires were generated with immunoSEQ multiplex PCR, while TCRdb's copy carries only in-frame clones and drops some. The repertoire includes 100,000 or so clones, roughly 80% of them detected once, and around a tenth sits in the top ten. Sequenced sample: PBMCs. All receptors come from a man aged 25 to 40 in good health and CMV-seropositive. CDR3s include the opening cysteine and the closing phenylalanine or tryptophan. D genes are given only for firm matches. The size field is filled for only some rows; it gives once, few, many or a size class.

V: TRBV6-1; J: TRBJ1-1; size: .; D: .; CDR3: CASSVGGLEAFF; DNA: TGTGCCAGCAGTGTGGGGGGGCTTGAAGCTTTCTTT
V: TRBV11-3; J: TRBJ2-7; size: .; D: TRBD2; CDR3: CASSAGLAGMYEQYF; DNA: TGTGCCAGCAGCGCCGGACTAGCGGGGATGTACGAGCAGTACTTC
V: TRBV7-2; J: TRBJ2-7; size: .; D: .; CDR3: CASSSRGSSYEQYF; DNA: TGTGCCAGCAGCTCCCGGGGGAGCTCCTACGAGCAGTACTTC
V: TRBV6-4; J: TRBJ2-3; size: .; D: TRBD2; CDR3: CASSAGTSGTDTQYF; DNA: TGTGCCAGCAGTGCCGGGACTAGCGGCACAGATACGCAGTATTTT
V: TRBV5-4; J: TRBJ2-3; size: .; D: TRBD2; CDR3: CASSVIRGGPGTDTQYF; DNA: TGTGCCAGCAGCGTGATACGCGGGGGGCCTGGCACAGATACGCAGTATTTT
V: TRBV7-8; J: TRBJ1-6; size: .; D: .; CDR3: CASSQLLDPQNSPLHF; DNA: TGTGCCAGCAGCCAACTACTGGATCCGCAAAATTCACCCCTCCACTTT
V: TRBV11-2; J: TRBJ2-7; size: .; D: TRBD2; CDR3: CASSLGTGGGSSYEQYF; DNA: TGTGCCAGCAGCTTAGGGACTGGCGGGGGGTCTTCCTACGAGCAGTACTTC
V: TRBV2; J: TRBJ1-6; size: few; D: TRBD1; CDR3: CASRTVGQGSTSPLHF; DNA: TGTGCCAGCAGAACCGTGGGACAGGGCAGTACTTCACCCCTCCACTTT
V: TRBV21-1; J: TRBJ1-6; size: .; D: .; CDR3: CASSKARTGDASYNSPLHF; DNA: TGTGCCAGCAGCAAAGCCCGGACAGGGGATGCGAGCTATAATTCACCCCTCCACTTT
V: TRBV7-9; J: TRBJ2-2; size: .; D: .; CDR3: CASSLGGQNTGELFF; DNA: TGTGCCAGCAGCTTAGGGGGACAGAACACCGGGGAGCTGTTTTTT